This record covers a single T cell receptor (beta chain). What antigen it recognizes has not been identified. Base qualities are not recorded, but no much larger clone differs from it by a single base. The data were obtained in a study of cytomegalovirus exposure and HLA in healthy donors (dated by TCRdb to about 2017). In terms of the full investigation: In an earlier analysis of fewer than 750 of the donors, around 290 Gb of sequence data and 90 million to 120 million unique TCR beta sequences from 180 million or so T cells were reported. The aim of the study was to test whether cataloging public T cell receptors could identify signatures of past pathogen exposure. To decide whether each TCR beta V gene segment behaved as functional or pseudogenic, an earlier analysis of 587 of the donors relied on high-throughput TCR beta sequencing. In a later analysis, previously published TCR beta repertoires from 666 donors were re-analyzed and high-resolution HLA genotyping was added so that TCR occurrence patterns could be studied. Four to six DR-DQ haplotypes were handled as single units for association and clustering, since linkage in the cohort was strong. Of the approximately 400 genotyped donors, 65% to 90% fell in the genetic ancestry cluster associated with self-reported Caucasian donors. An early release that covered about 600 HLA-typed donors contained 300 to 350 gigabases of sequencing data and 80 million or so unique TCR sequences. Among 398 genotyped donors of the cohort, an average of 235,054 unique TCR beta nucleotide sequences were sequenced per donor, roughly a sixth of them non-productive. Rather than using new phenotypic data, the later analysis identified candidate immune exposures from TCR beta sequences and from how often those sequences occurred across donors. The number of donors typed differed by locus, with about 629-640 for A, B, C, DRB1 and DQB1, 522 for DQA1, 600 to 610 for DPA1, and around 430 for DPB1. The study used immunosequencing to profile the T cell repertoires of some 600 subjects and linked those repertoires to cytomegalovirus serostatus. Donor age, sex, ethnicity and CMV serostatus were compiled alongside the repertoire data. HLA typing covered class I and class II loci at four-digit resolution. A separate validation cohort of roughly 130 different subjects was used in addition to the 666-subject first cohort. Genome-wide SNP genotypes for about 55% of the roughly 670 donors were used in a later genetic analysis, which treated that subset as a discovery cohort. The study combined high-throughput TCR immunosequencing, statistical association of individual TCRs with disease status, and machine learning to predict cytomegalovirus infection status. Every repertoire in the discovery cohort had been generated on one and the same sequencing platform. The investigation overall reported the following: In a later analysis, HLA-associated TCR beta chains were found to be more clonally expanded and to have lower generation probabilities than equally common non-associated chains. V-gene and J-gene trimming of TCR beta chains was associated with a missense DCLRE1C variant in a later genetic analysis, and the association was replicated in an independent cohort. In a later analysis, some 17,000 TCR beta sequences were associated with specific HLA alleles at a false discovery rate of 0.05. Roughly uniform sequencing depth across donors was assumed in presence/absence analyses, although this assumption may not hold. The cohort was sequenced for TCR beta chains only, and without alpha or paired-chain data the features that could be detected were limited. A further reported finding was that TCR beta sequences accurately predicted the HLA-A and HLA-B alleles for most subjects in the first cohort. Several of the top co-occurrence clusters appeared to be linked to parvovirus B19, influenza, CMV and Epstein-Barr virus, according to a later analysis. Because counts were too low, roughly 18 rarely observed V segments, including chromosome 9 orphons, were left out of the earlier analysis of 587 of the donors. According to a later genetic analysis, donors in an Asian-associated ancestry cluster had fewer N-insertions in productive TCRs than the roughly 670-donor mean. Because the 87-base-pair reads could not distinguish some IMGT-functional V segments, including TRBV6-2 and TRBV6-3, those segments were excluded. Correlated functional status among segregating V segments might be attributable to linkage disequilibrium, but an unknown experimental factor could not be ruled out. A cluster of highly shared sequence variants was judged likely to represent a technical artifact of the sequencing pipeline. A few of the identified cytomegalovirus-associated TCR beta chains were confirmed in vitro to be specific for cytomegalovirus antigens. An earlier analysis of approximately 570 of the donors showed that most TCR beta V segments appeared in productive rearrangements either about 90% or about 30% of the time, which broadly matched IMGT annotations. Across donors, most TCR sequences were observed very rarely, whereas some public TCRs were present in many individuals. A later analysis found that most CMV-associated TCR beta chains appeared HLA-restricted, with HLA associations seemingly driven largely by CMV exposure. Because some donors lacked HLA typing at each locus, the association tests relied only on the typed subset. A later analysis found that TCR association rates varied across HLA loci, with DRB1 alleles showing the most associated TCRs and HLA-C alleles the fewest. The study listed approximately 150 TCR beta chains as associated with cytomegalovirus. CMV serostatus was the only immune exposure information available for the cohort. The classifier was reported to diagnose cytomegalovirus status with high specificity and sensitivity in both the original and validation cohorts. When HLA alleles, especially DR and DQ, strongly co-occurred, attributing TCR associations to individual alleles was difficult. The authors suggested that the approach could potentially be extended to other disease states and immunological phenotypes.

The library was built by means of the immunoSEQ multiplex PCR assay. For the multiplex PCR, a mixture combining 60 forward primers for TCR Vbeta segments and 13 reverse primers for TCR Jbeta segments was used. The CDR3 region of rearranged TCR beta genes was amplified from genomic DNA with a multiplex PCR assay. On the Illumina HiSeq System, the amplified TCR beta libraries were sequenced as 87-base-pair reads. The authors' analysis ran thus. A later analysis counted 75 million to 100 million unique TCR beta chains across the approximately 700 repertoires, and 10 million to 11 million of these chains were shared by at least two donors. Raw reads were error-corrected and collapsed into unique sequences with a nearest-neighbor algorithm that merged closely related sequences to remove PCR and sequencing errors. V, D and J gene segments were assigned by aligning CDR3 sequences to IMGT reference sequences. For a sequence to be retained, a match of at least six nucleotides to both a V gene segment and a J gene segment was required. Rearrangements were called productive when the CDR3 lacked stop codons and stayed in frame with V and J; all others were non-productive. Following IMGT convention, CDR3 was defined as the stretch from the second conserved V-encoded cysteine to the conserved J-encoded phenylalanine. The earlier analysis of 500 to 600 of the donors excluded sequences that lacked an unambiguous match to a single V gene segment. In an earlier analysis of several hundred of the donors, V segments were called functional above 56.7% productive rearrangements and were called segregating when the between-donor standard deviation exceeded 5%. A statistical classification framework was built for diagnosing cytomegalovirus status from the catalog of TCR beta chain sequences. V and J gene assignment, in a later analysis, came from comparing TCR nucleotide sequences with IMGT/GENE-DB human TR gene sequences. Using the TCRdist pipeline, a later analysis assigned CDR3 sequences along with most-parsimonious VDJ recombination scenarios. In a later analysis, each TCR beta chain was defined by its CDR3 amino acid sequence together with its V-gene family, and reads lacking a unique V-gene family were excluded. As a way to deal with suspected cross-contamination and a sequencing artifact, a later analysis dropped roughly 600 nucleotide sequences that were highly shared and had low generation probability. For each public chain, a later analysis derived a clonal expansion index from normalized ranks of inferred template counts within each repertoire. Generation probabilities in a later analysis came from a VDJ recombination model fitted to out-of-frame rearrangements, and those results were checked against IGoR. A later analysis scored TCR-TCR, TCR-HLA and TCR-CMV co-occurrence with hypergeometric tests, applying a repertoire-size bias correction to TCR pairs. False discovery rates were estimated in a later analysis by permuting HLA or CMV assignments 20 times. In a later analysis, co-occurring TCRs were grouped using DBSCAN, and TCRdist sequence similarity was added for clustering within HLA-allele-positive subsets. Co-occurrence clustering excluded repertoires with fewer than 30,000 or more than 120,000 public chains, plus five with anomalous nucleotide sharing. TCRdb took this table from immuneACCESS and kept in-frame rearrangements with V and J called. Such tables lack part of the clones; where checked against another copy, unresolved V genes explain under half of the gap, and the rest is unexplained. That table furnishes V, J and clone size, whereas the DNA furnished D and trimming. The sample table shows some 99,000 clones, and about 80% are seen once. The ten largest clones add up to over 7% of the sample.

Relative to germline, V is 1 base shorter and J is 8 bases shorter, with 13 bases between their ends. From a lookup of the germline V gene, CDR1 and CDR2 are SGHTA and FQGNSA. The CDR3 runs 14 residues from the cysteine to the phenylalanine. The entry retains the CDR3 DNA only, 42 bases that are in frame from base 1. The cohort was made up of 666 healthy bone marrow donors. At the time of sampling, every cohort member was nominally healthy, though immune exposures that went unrecorded were likely present. The donor was CMV seropositive and was included in the group of 290 or so seropositive cohort members. Each donor provided a peripheral blood sample, and peripheral blood mononuclear cells were used for TCR beta sequencing. The Qiagen DNeasy Blood Extraction Kit was used to extract genomic DNA from the blood cell samples.

The rearranged segments are TRBV7-2 and TRBJ2-3; a tentative D match to TRBD2 spans 6 bases. Sequencing used PBMCs. This TCR was sampled from a woman aged 45-65 years in good health and CMV-seropositive. At the DNA level, the sequence is TGTGCCAGCAGCTTAGGACGGGGACTTGGTACGCAGTATTTT. Translated, this is CASSLGRGLGTQYF.